This T cell receptor beta chain was obtained from a study of T cells expressing NK-cell markers. Turning to the study itself: Seropositivity for HCMV was found in seven of the eight sequenced donors, with one seronegative.

Germline V gives CDR1 SGHVS, CDR2 FQNEAQ. The CDR3 totals 14 residues. Study-wide points: The study did not resolve the HCMV specificity of expanded NKG2C+ T cell clones. More than 5 donors carried dominant NKG2C+ clonotypes that made up about 1.0-7.5% of their CD8+ T cells.

Of note for this clonotype: As yet, its antigen is unknown.

Libraries used 5'RACE template switching adding universal primer site and UMIs. TCRdb reworked the 5' RACE reads into one entry per CDR3 protein, no DNA. This table lists under 200,000 distinct CDR3 sequences. The receptor was isolated from a woman between 18 and 70 years old in good health. The chain joins TRBV7-8 to TRBJ2-5; without DNA, the TCRdb call of TRBD1 cannot be checked. The sample comprised blood T cells: a sorted CD56 or NKG2C T cell subset, CD4+ or CD8+ T cells, or bulk PBMC T cells (not recorded which). The CDR3: CASSLATGGKTQYF.